Presented here are 5 T cell receptor gamma chains from one specimen sequenced in a study of γδ T cells in repeated Plasmodium falciparum infection. TCRdb re-called the multiplex PCR reads via CATT. The sample lists roughly 13,000 gamma-chain clones, 1.5% to 2% occurring once. Vgamma9/Vdelta2+ and Vdelta2-negative gammadelta T cells were flow-sorted from PBMC for bulk sequencing. The sequenced sample consisted of gamma-delta T cells from blood. The receptors derive from a pool of human donors (malaria-infected and uninfected, not separated).

There are many counts of this clone. The protein TCRdb lists belongs to a much larger clone and differs from this DNA's translation at residue 5, which points to a read error; the protein shown is made from the DNA. This rearrangement joins TRGV9 to TRGJ1 or TRGJ2. The J gene, missing from TCRdb, was assigned here through DNA to germline matching. Germline CDR1 and CDR2: GITISATS and ISYDGTV (reference sequence). CDR3 length: 12 residues. CDR3: CALWGVKYKKLF. The DNA of the CDR3 is TGTGCCTTGTGGGGGGTGAAATATAAGAAACTCTTT.

This clone was counted ten times or more. TCRdb pairs this DNA with a much larger clone's protein that differs at residue 7, likely a read error; the protein shown was translated from the DNA. This CDR3 is CATWAYHKKLF. The CDR3, as DNA: TGTGCCACCTGGGCCTATCATAAGAAACTCTTT. This chain joins TRGV4 and TRGJ1 or TRGJ2. This CDR3 is 11 amino acids long. Trimming removed 5 bases from V and 8 bases from J; junction bases left unmatched: 6. Germline V CDR1 and CDR2: EGSTGY, YDSYTSSV.

As for this clone: TCRdb's listed protein matches a much larger clone and diverges from this DNA's translation at residue 3, likely through a read error; the protein shown comes from the DNA. The V and J genes are TRGV3 and TRGJ1 or TRGJ2. Here the J gene came from matching the DNA to germline, since TCRdb omits it. CDR1 and CDR2 (germline): VTNTFY, YDVSTARD (reference sequence). CDR3 length: 13 amino acids. DNA of the CDR3: TGTGCCGCCTGGTTCTCGAATTATTATAAGAAACTCTTT. Encoded protein: CAAWFSNYYKKLF.

This clone was recorded a few times. This chain uses TRGV9 with TRGJP1. Because TCRdb records no J gene, it was assigned here through a match of the DNA to germline. The CDR3 spans 17 residues. V trimming: 6 bases; J trimming: 0 bases; junction bases outside the gene matches: 13. Germline V gene lookup returns CDR1 GITISATS and CDR2 ISYDGTV (reference sequence). DNA of the CDR3: TGTGCCTTGTGGCATCTAACCCCACATACCACTGGTTGGTTCAAGATATTT. This gives the protein CALWHLTPHTTGWFKIF.

This clone was detected only a few times. A read error likely explains why the TCRdb protein, taken from a much larger clone, differs from this DNA's translation at residue 8; the protein shown is translated from the DNA. The V and J genes are TRGV9 and TRGJ1 or TRGJ2. The J gene, missing from TCRdb, was assigned here through DNA to germline matching. CDR1 and CDR2 from the germline V gene are GITISATS and ISYDGTV (reference sequence). V lost 1 base, J lost 7 bases, and 7 bases stayed unmatched. This CDR3 is 13 amino acids long. CDR3 DNA sequence: TGTGCCTTGTGGGAGGTTGGTCCCTATAAGAAACTCTTT. Translated: CALWEVGPYKKLF.